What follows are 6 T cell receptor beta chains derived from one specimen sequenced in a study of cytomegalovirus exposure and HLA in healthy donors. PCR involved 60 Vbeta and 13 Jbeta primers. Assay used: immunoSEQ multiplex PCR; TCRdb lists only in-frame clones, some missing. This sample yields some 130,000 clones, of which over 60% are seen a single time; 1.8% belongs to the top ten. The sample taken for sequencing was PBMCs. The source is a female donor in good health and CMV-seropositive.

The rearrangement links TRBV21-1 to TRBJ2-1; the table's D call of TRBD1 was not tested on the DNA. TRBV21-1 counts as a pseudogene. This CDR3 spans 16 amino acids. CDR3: CASSKDTRDRDNEQFF. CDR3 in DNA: TGTGCCAGCAGCAAAGACACACGGGACAGAGACAATGAGCAGTTCTTC.

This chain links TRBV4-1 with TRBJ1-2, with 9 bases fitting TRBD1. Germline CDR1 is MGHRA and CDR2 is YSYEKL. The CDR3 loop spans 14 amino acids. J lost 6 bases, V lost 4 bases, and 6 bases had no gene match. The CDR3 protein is CASSPRTGADGYTF. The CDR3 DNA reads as TGCGCCAGCAGCCCCCGGACAGGGGCGGATGGCTACACCTTC.

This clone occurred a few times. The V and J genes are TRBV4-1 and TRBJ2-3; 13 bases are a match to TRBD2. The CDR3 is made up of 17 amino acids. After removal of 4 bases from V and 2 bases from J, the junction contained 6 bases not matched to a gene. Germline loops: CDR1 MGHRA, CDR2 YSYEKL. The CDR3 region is CASSLWTSGGPTDTQYF. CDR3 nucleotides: TGCGCCAGCAGCCTTTGGACTAGCGGGGGACCCACAGATACGCAGTATTTT.

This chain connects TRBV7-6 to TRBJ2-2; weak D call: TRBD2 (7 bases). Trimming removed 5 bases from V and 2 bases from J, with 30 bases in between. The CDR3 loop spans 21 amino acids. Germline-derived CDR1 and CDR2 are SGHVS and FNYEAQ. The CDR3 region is CASSRTKGGSHRYGNTGELFF. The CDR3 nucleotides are TGTGCCAGCAGCCGGACTAAGGGGGGGAGCCACAGATACGGAAACACCGGGGAGCTGTTTTTT.

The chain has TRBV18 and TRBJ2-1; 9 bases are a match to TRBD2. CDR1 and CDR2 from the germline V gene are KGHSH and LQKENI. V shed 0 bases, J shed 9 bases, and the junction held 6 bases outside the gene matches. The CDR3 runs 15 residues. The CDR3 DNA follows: TGTGCCAGCTCACCACCTAGCGGGAGAGCCGGTGAGCAGTTCTTC. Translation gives CASSPPSGRAGEQFF.

CDR3 sequence: CASSYSRTSYGYTF. CDR3 DNA sequence: TGTGCCAGCAGTTACTCCCGGACAAGCTATGGCTACACCTTC. This chain links TRBV6-5 with TRBJ1-2; D perhaps matches TRBD1 (5 bases). CDR1 is MNHEY and CDR2 is SVGAGI in the germline V gene. V dropped 0 bases and J dropped 4 bases, with 9 bases sitting between them. The CDR3 contains 14 residues.